These T cell receptor beta chains were read from a single sample in a study of blood T cell repertoires in COVID-19. Profiling relied on immunoSEQ multiplex PCR, and the TCRdb table lists in-frame clones only, not all of them. The sample lists fewer than 500,000 clones, about 85% occurring once. The specimen sequenced was PBMCs or T cells enriched from blood (not recorded which). These receptors were taken from a woman under 30 with acute COVID-19. The CDR3 runs from the conserved cysteine through the conserved F or W. Fields, in order: J gene, V gene, clone size, D gene, CDR3 length, CDR3 DNA, CDR3 protein. D genes are given only for firm matches. Only some rows state a clone size, as once, few, many or a class for expanded clones.

>TRBJ2-5|TRBV7-7|NA|TRBD2|16
TGTGCTAGCAGCTTAGTAACACGGGGGGGACAAGAGACCCAGTACTTC
CASSLVTRGGQETQYF
>TRBJ2-7|TRBV9|NA|NA|13
TGTGCCAGCAGCGCTTTAGACTCCTACGAGCAGTACTTC
CASSALDSYEQYF
>TRBJ1-2|TRBV5-1|NA|NA|16
TGCGCCAGCAGCTTGGGGACCACTCAGGGCTCCTATGGCTACACCTTC
CASSLGTTQGSYGYTF
>TRBJ1-3|TRBV5-1|NA|NA|16
TGCGCCAGCAGCCTAAGAGCAGGGGCTCAAGGAAACACCATATATTTT
CASSLRAGAQGNTIYF
>TRBJ2-5|TRBV29-1|once|NA|11
TGCGTACAGGGAAACGGAGAGACCCAGTACTTC
CVQGNGETQYF
>TRBJ1-1|TRBV5-1|few|NA|14
TGCGCCAGCAGCTTGGCTACGGTGAACACTGAAGCTTTCTTT
CASSLATVNTEAFF
>TRBJ1-1|TRBV29-1|NA|NA|13
TGCAGCGTCAAAGGACAGCGGAACACTGAAGCTTTCTTT
CSVKGQRNTEAFF
>TRBJ1-1|TRBV11-2|NA|NA|16
TGTGCCAGCAGCGCTAGGTCTAGGGGTGGGAACACTGAAGCTTTCTTT
CASSARSRGGNTEAFF
>TRBJ1-4|TRBV6-2/TRBV6-3|NA|NA|16
TGTGCCAGCAGTTACCCTACAGGTGCAACTAATGAAAAACTGTTTTTT
CASSYPTGATNEKLFF
>TRBJ2-7|TRBV7-8|NA|NA|12
TGTGCCAGCAGCCGACCGGGGGAAAGGCAGTACTTC
CASSRPGERQYF
>TRBJ1-5|TRBV3-1/TRBV3-2|many|NA|15
TGTGCCAGCAGCCATAGGTCAGGGAGCAATCAGCCCCAGCATTTT
CASSHRSGSNQPQHF
>TRBJ1-1|TRBV28|NA|NA|14
TGTGCCAGCAGCGTAGGGGCTCCTGGGACTGAAGCTTTCTTT
CASSVGAPGTEAFF
>TRBJ1-6|TRBV7-6|NA|TRBD1|15
TGTGCCAGCAGCTCCGGGACAGGGGCAAGTTCACCCCTCCACTTT
CASSSGTGASSPLHF
>TRBJ1-3|TRBV7-6|NA|TRBD1|15
TGTGCCAGCAGCTTAGGGCAGGGGGCTAGAAACACCATATATTTT
CASSLGQGARNTIYF
>TRBJ2-2|TRBV5-4|NA|NA|14
TGTGCCAGCAGCGTCGGGATGGGAACCGGGGAGCTGTTTTTT
CASSVGMGTGELFF
>TRBJ2-7|TRBV7-2|few|TRBD2|15
TGTGCCAGCAGCAGAAAAGCGGGAGGGCCGGACGAGCAGTACTTC
CASSRKAGGPDEQYF
>TRBJ2-1|TRBV5-4|NA|NA|15
TGTGCCAGCAGCTTGGCTCTGGGCGGGAACAATGAGCAGTTCTTC
CASSLALGGNNEQFF
>TRBJ1-5|TRBV27|NA|NA|14
TGTGCCAGCAGTCTGAGGGGGAGCAATCAGCCCCAGCATTTT
CASSLRGSNQPQHF
>TRBJ2-7|TRBV27|NA|NA|15
TGTGCCAGCAGTTTAGGAGGACTCCTTATCTACGAGCAGTACTTC
CASSLGGLLIYEQYF
>TRBJ1-5|TRBV7-9|NA|TRBD1|18
TGTGCCAGCAGCCGGATTGAAGGGGGCCGGGATTTGGCTGGGCCCCAGCATTTT
CASSRIEGGRDLAGPQHF
>TRBJ2-7|TRBV19|NA|TRBD2|12
TGTGCCAGTAGTGTTCGGGGGGATGAGCAGTACTTC
CASSVRGDEQYF
>TRBJ2-1|TRBV28|NA|NA|14
TGTGCCAGCAGTTTATGGGACTCGTACAATGAGCAGTTCTTC
CASSLWDSYNEQFF
>TRBJ2-3|TRBV28|NA|NA|15
TGTGCCAGCACCGCGGGCCCCCGTAGGACAGATACGCAGTATTTT
CASTAGPRRTDTQYF
>TRBJ1-1|TRBV28|NA|NA|19
TGTGCCAGCACCCTCTTCACAGGGTGGGGGATCCATGGGAACACTGAAGCTTTCTTT
CASTLFTGWGIHGNTEAFF
>TRBJ1-2|TRBV18|NA|TRBD1|15
TGTGCCAGCTCACCGAAATCAACAGGGGACTATGGCTACACCTTC
CASSPKSTGDYGYTF
>TRBJ2-7|TRBV6-5|once|NA|12
TGTGCCAGCAGACCCGGGGCGGGGGAGCAGTACTTC
CASRPGAGEQYF
>TRBJ2-5|TRBV5-1|NA|TRBD2|13
TGCGCCAGCAGTATGAGCGGGAGTGAGACCCAGTACTTC
CASSMSGSETQYF
>TRBJ1-1|TRBV6-5|NA|TRBD1|13
TGTGCCGGTCGGGGACAGGTAAACACTGAAGCTTTCTTT
CAGRGQVNTEAFF
>TRBJ2-3|TRBV28|NA|TRBD1|15
TGTGCCAGCAGGGGGGACAGGGTAAAGGCAGATACGCAGTATTTT
CASRGDRVKADTQYF
>TRBJ2-7|TRBV7-2|NA|TRBD2|15
TGTGCCAGCAGCCCACTACAGCGGGGGGCCTACGAGCAGTACTTC
CASSPLQRGAYEQYF
>TRBJ1-1|TRBV6-4|NA|TRBD1|14
TGTGCCACCCCGGACAGGGGTCGAGACACTGAAGCTTTCTTT
CATPDRGRDTEAFF
>TRBJ2-5|TRBV24-1|NA|TRBD1|15
TGTGCCACCAGTGAGGACAGGGGGCTGCAAGAGACCCAGTACTTC
CATSEDRGLQETQYF
>TRBJ1-1|TRBV7-9|once|TRBD1|16
TGTGCCAGCAGCTTAGGTGGGACAGGGTATGGAACTGAAGCTTTCTTT
CASSLGGTGYGTEAFF
>TRBJ2-2|TRBV9|once|TRBD2|16
TGTGCCAGCAGGGGTCGGACTAGCGGGAGTCTGGGGGAGCTGTTTTTT
CASRGRTSGSLGELFF
>TRBJ2-2|TRBV18|NA|TRBD1|15
TGTGCCAGCTCACCTGGACAGGGAGACACCGGGGAGCTGTTTTTT
CASSPGQGDTGELFF
>TRBJ2-2|TRBV15|NA|NA|16
TGTGCCACCAGCAGACGTTCGACAACGAACACCGGGGAGCTGTTTTTT
CATSRRSTTNTGELFF
>TRBJ2-1|TRBV27|NA|TRBD2|14
TGTGCCAGCAGTTTATATGGGGAGGGGAATGAGCAGTTCTTC
CASSLYGEGNEQFF
>TRBJ1-6|TRBV7-9|NA|TRBD1|17
TGTGCCAGCAGCCTACTTACCTTAACAGGGGGTAGTTCACCCCTCCACTTT
CASSLLTLTGGSSPLHF
>TRBJ1-5|TRBV5-1|NA|TRBD1|16
TGCGCCAGCAGCTTGGGTGGGACAGGGCCCAATCAGCCCCAGCATTTT
CASSLGGTGPNQPQHF
>TRBJ1-5|TRBV5-6|NA|NA|15
TGTGCCAGCAGCTTGGGCCCGTCAGGGTGGCAGCCCCAGCATTTT
CASSLGPSGWQPQHF